This entry lists 27 T cell receptor beta chains sequenced from one sample in a study of cytomegalovirus exposure and HLA in healthy donors. PCR used 60 Vbeta primers and 13 Jbeta primers. TCRdb's table, derived via immunoSEQ multiplex PCR, lists solely in-frame clones and lacks some. The repertoire has about 130,000 clones, around 80% of them found once; the top ten carry roughly 2.5%. The specimen sequenced was PBMCs. The receptors stem from a middle-aged man in good health and CMV-seronegative.

The chain employs TRBV2 and TRBJ1-2, with TRBD1 as a possible D gene (5 bases). CDR1 and CDR2 from the germline V gene are SNHLY and FYNNEI. V dropped 0 bases and J dropped 4 bases, with 9 bases sitting between them. This CDR3 has 14 amino acids. CDR3 in amino acids: CASSEASGSYGYTF. In nucleotides, the CDR3 is TGTGCCAGCAGTGAAGCTTCAGGGTCCTATGGCTACACCTTC.

The chain links TRBV13 to TRBJ2-1, with a possible D match to TRBD1 (6 bases). The CDR3 consists of 14 residues. The ends were cut back, 5 bases at V and 8 bases at J, with 16 bases in the middle. Germline V gives CDR1 PRHDT, CDR2 FYEKMQ (reference sequence). CDR3 coding DNA: TGTGCCAGCAGCCCTACTGACAGGCCGCATGAGCAGTTCTTC. Encoded protein: CASSPTDRPHEQFF.

The chain has TRBV18 and TRBJ1-6; D not certain. Trimming left V 2 bases short and J 3 bases short, with 8 bases between. CDR1 and CDR2 from the germline V gene are KGHSH and LQKENI. CDR3 length equals 15 residues. CDR3 sequence reads: CASSPEGNYNSPLHF. In nucleotides, the CDR3 is TGTGCCAGCTCACCAGAGGGAAACTATAATTCACCCCTCCACTTT.

This sequence joins TRBV30 and TRBJ1-5, with D tentatively TRBD1 (5 bases). Germline assignment: CDR1 GTSNPN and CDR2 SVGIG (reference sequence). The CDR3 totals 13 residues. Trimming stripped 4 bases from V and 6 bases from J, with 13 bases between. In nucleotides, the CDR3 is TGTGCCTGGACAGGGATATTAGGTCAGCCCCAGCATTTT. As protein: CAWTGILGQPQHF.

The V gene is TRBV19, the J gene TRBJ1-6; 9 bases match TRBD1. CDR3 length: 16 amino acids. Looked up from germline, CDR1 is LNHDA and CDR2 is SQIVND (reference sequence). V shed 5 bases, J shed 7 bases, and the junction held 9 bases outside the gene matches. CDR3 sequence reads: CASSFPRTGENSPLHF. The CDR3 DNA sequence: TGTGCCAGTAGTTTTCCCCGGACAGGGGAGAATTCACCCCTCCACTTT.

This rearrangement joins TRBV30 to TRBJ2-3; D is uncertain. With 6 bases removed from V and 2 bases from J, the gap between germline ends came to 15 bases. Germline loops: CDR1 GTSNPN, CDR2 SVGIG (reference sequence). CDR3 size: 14 residues. CDR3 loop: CACQPKSATDTQYF. Written as DNA, the CDR3 is TGTGCCTGTCAACCCAAAAGCGCCACAGATACGCAGTATTTT. Variable domain in full (rest from reference TRBV30 and TRBJ2-3): SQTIHQWPATLVQPVGSPLSLECTVEGTSNPNLYWYRQAAGRGLQLLFYSVGIGQISSEVPQNLSASRPQDRQFILSSKKLLLSDSGFYLCACQPKSATDTQYFGPGTRLTVL.

The chain recombines TRBV11-2 with TRBJ1-1; D ambiguous. This CDR3 has 14 amino acids. The V and J ends lost 1 base and 2 bases respectively, with 8 bases between them. Per the germline V gene, CDR1 is SGHAT and CDR2 is FQNNGV. The CDR3 region has the DNA TGTGCCAGCAGCTTAGGAATGGCTAACACTGAAGCTTTCTTT. The encoded protein is CASSLGMANTEAFF.

The chain employs TRBV19 and TRBJ2-5; the match to TRBD2 covers 13 bases. Germline-derived CDR1 and CDR2 are LNHDA and SQIVND (reference sequence). The CDR3 length is 17 residues. V gave up 4 bases and J gave up 6 bases; unmatched junction bases: 11. The CDR3 sequence is CASSTPSTSGGLKTQYF. DNA for the CDR3: TGTGCCAGTAGTACCCCCTCGACTAGCGGGGGGTTAAAGACCCAGTACTTC. The complete variable domain, with remaining parts taken from reference TRBV19 and TRBJ2-5, reads DGGITQSPKYLFRKEGQNVTLSCEQNLNHDAMYWYRQDPGQGLRLIYYSQIVNDFQKGDIAEGYSVSREKKESFPLTVTSAQKNPTAFYLCASSTPSTSGGLKTQYFGPGTRLLVL.

The V gene is TRBV11-1, the J gene TRBJ2-7, with TRBD1 matching over 9 bases. CDR3 length: 14 amino acids. Trimming cost V 3 bases and J 1 base; bases outside gene matches: 1. Germline loops: CDR1 SGHAT, CDR2 FQDESV (reference sequence). CDR3 in amino acids: CASSFDRGSYEQYF. CDR3 nucleotides: TGTGCCAGCAGCTTTGACAGGGGGTCCTACGAGCAGTACTTC.

CDR3 DNA: TGTGCCAGCCGGGGAGGGACCACTGAAGCTTTCTTT. This sequence encodes CASRGGTTEAFF. The V and J genes are TRBV6-5 and TRBJ1-1; D is possibly TRBD1 (5 bases). The CDR3 has 12 amino acids. Germline V gene lookup returns CDR1 MNHEY and CDR2 SVGAGI. With 8 bases removed from V and 4 bases from J, the gap between germline ends came to 11 bases.

This rearrangement joins TRBV4-3 to TRBJ2-2; maybe TRBD1 (6 bases). The V end was cut by 1 base, the J end by 1 base, with 13 bases between. The CDR3 has 17 residues. Germline loops: CDR1 LGHNA, CDR2 YSLEER. CDR3 in DNA: TGCGCCAGCAGCCAAGGTTTCGGGACAAAGAACACCGGGGAGCTGTTTTTT. As protein: CASSQGFGTKNTGELFF.

This chain uses TRBV5-8 with TRBJ1-2; D is uncertain. V gave up 0 bases and J gave up 5 bases, with 11 bases separating them. The CDR3 loop spans 14 amino acids. In germline, CDR1 is SGHTS, CDR2 YDEGEE. CDR3 loop: CASSLDLGVYGYTF. The CDR3 region has the DNA TGTGCCAGCAGCTTGGATCTGGGAGTTTATGGCTACACCTTC.

The chain recombines TRBV21-1 with TRBJ2-2; the table assigns TRBD1, which was not confirmed against the DNA. TRBV21-1 is labeled a pseudogene. The CDR3 spans 16 residues. The CDR3 loop is CASSIRQGRKNGELFF. The CDR3 DNA reads TGTGCCAGCAGCATTAGACAGGGAAGAAAGAACGGGGAGCTGTTTTTT.

For the CDR3, the DNA is TGCGCCAGCAGCCCGTGGACAGGTGGGACTGAAGCTTTCTTT. Protein sequence: CASSPWTGGTEAFF. The rearrangement joins TRBV5-1 to TRBJ1-1, with 7 bases that match TRBD1. From germline, CDR1 is SGHRS and CDR2 YFSETQ. Germline trimming cut 4 bases from V and 5 bases from J; bases unmatched to any gene: 8. CDR3 length: 14 residues.

The chain uses TRBV7-9 and TRBJ1-1; D is uncertain. The CDR3 has 14 residues. In germline, CDR1 is SEHNR, CDR2 FQNEAQ (reference sequence). V lost 5 bases to trimming and J lost 8 bases, with 18 bases between them. CDR3 sequence: CASSPEFPVLEAFF. Written as DNA, the CDR3 is TGTGCCAGCAGCCCCGAATTCCCGGTATTAGAAGCTTTCTTT.

This clone was detected a few times. The rearrangement joins TRBV27 to TRBJ2-1; 11 bases map to TRBD1. With V trimmed by 5 bases and J by 3 bases, 6 bases remained unmatched. This CDR3 has 16 amino acids. In germline, CDR1 is MNHEY, CDR2 SMNVEV (reference sequence). The CDR3 loop is CASSPGQGGIYNEQFF. In nucleotides, the CDR3 is TGTGCCAGCAGTCCGGGACAGGGGGGGATCTACAATGAGCAGTTCTTC.

The V gene is TRBV7-9, the J gene TRBJ2-7; tentatively, D is TRBD1 (6 bases). Per the germline V gene, CDR1 is SEHNR and CDR2 is FQNEAQ (reference sequence). Trimming took off 6 bases at V and 2 bases at J, with 17 bases between the two ends. The length of the CDR3 is 15 residues. CDR3 in DNA: TGTGCCAGCAGGCCAATCCCAGGGGTCGCCTACGAGCAGTACTTC. Translated: CASRPIPGVAYEQYF.

The V gene is TRBV30, the J gene TRBJ2-6; D ambiguous. This CDR3 is built from 14 residues. Per germline, CDR1 GTSNPN and CDR2 SVGIG (reference sequence). V shed 0 bases and J shed 0 bases, with 3 bases lying between them. CDR3 loop: CAWSVGSGANVLTF. The DNA of the CDR3 is TGTGCCTGGAGTGTCGGCTCTGGGGCCAACGTCCTGACTTTC.

This clone was found a few times. The chain employs TRBV5-1 and TRBJ1-1; the D is unclear. Trimming removed 7 bases from V and 6 bases from J, with 10 bases in between. This CDR3 contains 11 residues. CDR1 is SGHRS and CDR2 is YFSETQ in the germline V gene. In nucleotides, the CDR3 is TGCGCCAGCCGGGTGGGTCCTGAAGCTTTCTTT. It specifies CASRVGPEAFF.

The rearrangement links TRBV19 to TRBJ2-1; TRBD1 matches at 9 bases. This CDR3 contains 16 residues. Germline CDR1 reads LNHDA; CDR2 reads SQIVND (reference sequence). J lost 12 bases, V lost 6 bases, and 18 bases had no gene match. CDR3 sequence: CASSPRSGQGQPGQFF. DNA for the CDR3: TGTGCCAGTAGCCCGCGGTCGGGACAGGGACAGCCTGGGCAGTTCTTC.

Only a few counts were recorded for this clone. The CDR3 spells CASRRGSGQGAYNSPLHF. The CDR3 DNA reads TGTGCCAGCAGGCGGGGCTCGGGCCAAGGGGCCTATAATTCACCCCTCCACTTT. The chain joins TRBV27 to TRBJ1-6, with a possible D match to TRBD1 (5 bases). The CDR3 extends over 18 amino acids. Germline V gives CDR1 MNHEY, CDR2 SMNVEV (reference sequence). V lost 6 bases and J 2 bases, leaving 20 bases between the germline ends.

The table lists this clone with a count of one. The genes are TRBV27 and TRBJ2-7; tentatively, D is TRBD1 (6 bases). This CDR3 has 14 residues. Trimming shortened V by 2 bases and J by 1 base, and 9 bases separated the two germline ends. Germline CDR1 reads MNHEY; CDR2 reads SMNVEV (reference sequence). Here the CDR3 reads CASSLGQSSYEQYF. Here the CDR3 DNA reads TGTGCCAGCAGTTTAGGACAGTCTTCCTACGAGCAGTACTTC.

The rearrangement links TRBV9 to TRBJ2-7; 7 bases line up with TRBD2. Germline CDR1 is SGDLS and CDR2 is YYNGEE. V trimming: 3 bases; J trimming: 5 bases; junction bases outside the gene matches: 8. This CDR3 is 14 amino acids long. The CDR3 coding sequence is TGTGCCAGCAGCGCCCTCGGGGGAGGGGACGAGCAGTACTTC. Translating it yields CASSALGGGDEQYF.

The chain recombines TRBV29-1 with TRBJ2-1, with 11 bases aligning to TRBD1. The ends lost 8 bases at V and 7 bases at J; junction bases unmatched: 10. CDR3 length: 14 amino acids. The V gene's germline CDR1 is SQVTM and CDR2 ANQGSEA. CDR3 nucleotide sequence: TGCAGCACCATCCGGGACAGGGGGAGAAATGAGCAGTTCTTC. It is translated as CSTIRDRGRNEQFF.

With respect to this clone: The junction differs from germline at one of its ends, possibly a read error. The V call is TRBV5-1, the J call TRBJ2-1, with D tentatively TRBD1 (6 bases). The CDR3 is made up of 15 amino acids. Germline CDR1 SGHRS, CDR2 YFSETQ. The CDR3 DNA reads TGCGCCAGCAGCTTGGCGGGACAAATTTACAATGAGCGGTTCTTC. Its translation is CASSLAGQIYNERFF.

The V and J genes are TRBV19 and TRBJ1-2; weak D call: TRBD1 (5 bases). The CDR3 sequence is 15 residues long. Looked up from germline, CDR1 is LNHDA and CDR2 is SQIVND (reference sequence). Trimming shortened V by 6 bases and J by 4 bases, and 18 bases separated the two germline ends. CDR3: CASSPGTPTVYGYTF. The CDR3 region has the DNA TGTGCCAGTAGCCCCGGGACTCCTACCGTCTATGGCTACACCTTC.

The chain uses TRBV5-4 and TRBJ1-1, with D perhaps TRBD1 (6 bases). This CDR3 comprises 13 residues. In germline, CDR1 is SGHNT, CDR2 YYREEE (reference sequence). Trimming pared 4 bases from V and 6 bases from J, leaving 13 bases between. CDR3 nucleotides: TGTGCCAGCAGCGTAACAGGGACCGCTGAAGCTTTCTTT. Its protein is CASSVTGTAEAFF. Looking up the rest from reference TRBV5-4 and TRBJ1-1 gives the full variable domain: ETGVTQSPTHLIKTRGQQVTLRCSSQSGHNTVSWYQQALGQGPQFIFQYYREEENGRGNFPPRFSGLQFPNYSSELNVNALELDDSALYLCASSVTGTAEAFFGQGTRLTVV.